The sequence of this T cell receptor beta chain was determined in a study of T cells after yellow fever vaccination. About the study: SMART-Seq v4 Ultra Low Input prepared the low-cell-number fractions.

This clonotype was seen only a few times. The germline gives CDR1 SGHTA, CDR2 FQGNSA. V shed 5 bases and J 8 bases; nucleotides not matched to a gene: 11. The CDR3 has 14 amino acids. A process of 5'RACE template switching, which added a universal primer site and UMIs, was used to make TCR cDNA. TCRdb itself ran the 5' RACE reads through MiXCR, one entry per CDR3 protein. The table shows about 510,000 distinct CDR3 sequences, with 20% to 25% occurring only once. The chain recombines TRBV7-2 with TRBJ1-1, with 7 bases matching TRBD1. The sample consisted of PBMCs, taken approximately 22 days after the first yellow fever vaccination. This receptor was identified in a young man who received the YFV17D yellow fever vaccine. The CDR3: CASSRGQSNAEAFF. DNA of the CDR3: TGTGCCAGCAGCCGGGGACAGTCGAATGCCGAAGCTTTCTTT.